These 26 T cell receptor beta chains were sequenced from one sample in a study of T cells after yellow fever vaccination. Each CDR3 protein gets one entry after TCRdb re-called the 5' RACE reads with MiXCR. Among 450,000 to 650,000 distinct CDR3 sequences listed, roughly 12% were seen once. This specimen was PBMCs, taken on the day of the yellow fever booster vaccination. These TCRs come from a man under 40 who received the YFV17D yellow fever vaccine.

This clonotype was seen only a few times. For the CDR3, the DNA is TGTGCCAGCAGTTACGGTGGGACATCATCAACGCCGTCCTACGAGCAGTACTTC. Protein sequence: CASSYGGTSSTPSYEQYF. This chain joins TRBV6-5 and TRBJ2-7, with D possibly matching TRBD1 (6 bases). V lost 2 bases, J lost 1 base, and 21 bases lay in between. The CDR3 totals 18 residues. Germline V gene lookup returns CDR1 MNHEY and CDR2 SVGAGI.

On this clonotype itself: At one boundary the junction diverges from the germline segment, which might be a read error. The chain has TRBV20-1 and TRBJ2-7; possibly TRBD2 for D (5 bases). The CDR3 runs to 16 residues. Germline V gene lookup returns CDR1 DFQATT and CDR2 SNEGSKA (reference sequence). Here the CDR3 DNA reads TGCTGTGCTCTACTCCCCCCAGACCTAGCCTCCTACGAGCAGTACTTC. Protein product: CCALLPPDLASYEQYF.

This clonotype was counted a few times. The DNA of the CDR3 is TGTGCCAGCAGCTTGAATACACTAGCGGGGGTCACCGGGGAGCTGTTTTTT. Translating gives CASSLNTLAGVTGELFF. V usage is TRBV7-3 and J usage is TRBJ2-2; 11 bases align to TRBD2. Germline CDR1 SGHTA, CDR2 FQGTGA. This CDR3 has 17 residues. Trimming at V came to 3 bases and at J to 4 bases, leaving 7 bases not matched to a gene.

The genes are TRBV20-1 and TRBJ2-3; D remains unclear. V lost 1 base and J lost 0, with 8 bases in between. The germline CDR1 and CDR2 sequences are DFQATT and SNEGSKA (reference sequence). The CDR3 is 14 residues long. The DNA of the CDR3 is TGCAGTGCTAGAGGGTTTGGTAGCACAGATACGCAGTATTTT. Protein: CSARGFGSTDTQYF.

This rearrangement joins TRBV15 to TRBJ2-2; 9 bases fit TRBD1. Germline V lookup: CDR1 LNHNV, CDR2 YYDKDF (reference sequence). There are 20 residues in the CDR3. Trimming cost V 4 bases and J 5 bases; bases outside gene matches: 20. CDR3 bases: TGTGCCACCAGCAACCGAATAACAGGGGGCCGGGAAAGGGAGACCGGGGAGCTGTTTTTT. Amino acid sequence: CATSNRITGGRERETGELFF. The whole variable domain, remainder taken from reference TRBV15 and TRBJ2-2, is DAMVIQNPRYQVTQFGKPVTLSCSQTLNHNVMYWYQQKSSQAPKLLFHYYDKDFNNEADTPDNFQSRRPNTSFCFLDIRSPGLGDTAMYLCATSNRITGGRERETGELFFGEGSRLTVL.

Many counts were recorded for this clonotype. The rearrangement links TRBV7-2 to TRBJ2-2; tentative D call: TRBD2 (5 bases). CDR1 is SGHTA and CDR2 is FQGNSA in the germline V gene. This CDR3 spans 15 amino acids. Trimming removed 0 bases from V and 5 bases from J, with 10 bases in between. The CDR3 loop reads CASSLAGKLTGELFF. The CDR3, as DNA: TGTGCCAGCAGCTTAGCCGGGAAATTAACCGGGGAGCTGTTTTTT.

Ten or more counts support this clonotype. The CDR3 DNA sequence: TGCAGCGTGGGAGCGGCAGATACGCAGTATTTT. It yields the protein CSVGAADTQYF. V usage is TRBV29-1 and J usage is TRBJ2-3; possibly TRBD2 for D (5 bases). The germline V and J ends were trimmed by 6 bases and 4 bases, with 8 bases remaining between them. CDR1 SQVTM and CDR2 ANQGSEA come from the germline V gene. The CDR3 is made up of 11 amino acids.

CDR3 residues: CASRQGGSGNTIYF. The CDR3, as DNA: TGTGCCAGCAGACAGGGTGGCTCTGGAAACACCATATATTTT. The rearrangement links TRBV6-1 to TRBJ1-3; D possibly corresponds to TRBD1 (6 bases). V lost 6 bases to trimming and J lost 0 bases, with 9 bases between them. The germline V gene has CDR1 MNHNS and CDR2 SASEGT. This CDR3 region has 14 residues.

The chain links TRBV6-1 to TRBJ2-1; 10 bases line up with TRBD1. The CDR3 has 13 residues. With V trimmed by 7 bases and J by 13 bases, 10 bases remained unmatched. The germline V gene has CDR1 MNHNS and CDR2 SASEGT. CDR3 protein: CASTPGQGKVQFF. The DNA for the CDR3 is TGTGCCAGCACACCGGGACAGGGGAAGGTTCAGTTCTTC.

This clonotype came up a few times. The chain couples TRBV5-1 to TRBJ2-7, with 9 bases lining up with TRBD1. Germline CDR1 SGHRS, CDR2 YFSETQ. The V gene end was trimmed by 4 bases and the J gene end by 4 bases; junction bases not matched to a gene: 15. CDR3 length: 17 residues. The CDR3, as DNA: TGCGCCAGCAGCGCGAATCTTATGGGACAGGGACCTTACGAGCAGTACTTC. Its protein is CASSANLMGQGPYEQYF.

J is TRBJ2-5 and V is TRBV20-1; 12 bases are a match to TRBD2. The CDR3 is 13 residues long. The germline gives CDR1 DFQATT, CDR2 SNEGSKA (reference sequence). V trimming: 3 bases; J trimming: 5 bases; junction bases outside the gene matches: 1. CDR3 in DNA: TGCAGTGCTAGGCTAGCGGGAGGGGAGACCCAGTACTTC. It codes for CSARLAGGETQYF.

V gene TRBV9 combines with J gene TRBJ2-3, with D possibly TRBD2 on 6 matching bases. The CDR3 spans 14 residues. Germline assignment: CDR1 SGDLS and CDR2 YYNGEE. Deletions cut 7 bases from V and 4 bases from J, with 16 bases between. This chain's CDR3 is CASGSPSASDTQYF. The CDR3 nucleotides are TGTGCCAGCGGATCTCCTAGCGCCTCAGATACGCAGTATTTT.

J is TRBJ2-7 and V is TRBV6-1; a possible D gene is TRBD1 (8 bases). Germline CDR1 MNHNS, CDR2 SASEGT. V shed 3 bases and J shed 4 bases, with 16 bases lying between them. The CDR3 covers 15 residues. For the CDR3, the DNA is TGTGCCAGCAGTGACAGGACAGGGCGGGAGTACGAGCAGTACTTC. Translating gives CASSDRTGREYEQYF.

Only a few counts were recorded for this clonotype. The CDR3 here is CASSLVLGYGYTF. CDR3 nucleotides: TGCGCCAGCAGCTTGGTCTTAGGGTATGGCTACACCTTC. The chain has TRBV5-1 and TRBJ1-2; D is uncertain. Germline CDR1 and CDR2: SGHRS and YFSETQ. CDR3 length equals 13 residues. V was shortened by 0 bases and J by 5 bases, with 8 bases between the two germline ends.

The sample holds a few counts of this clonotype. This chain uses TRBV12-3 or TRBV12-4 with TRBJ2-7; D might be TRBD1 or TRBD2, each matching 5 bases. V was cut by 3 bases and J by 5 bases, with 14 bases left in between. The CDR3 contains 14 residues. Written as DNA, the CDR3 is TGTGCCAGCAGTTTGAGGGGATTCGGGGACGAGCAGTACTTC. Translating gives CASSLRGFGDEQYF.

The table lists this clonotype with a few counts. CDR3 region: CASSHSTNYGYTF. For the CDR3, the DNA is TGTGCCAGCAGTCACAGTACTAACTATGGCTACACCTTC. This chain links TRBV6-5 with TRBJ1-2; the D is unclear. The germline gives CDR1 MNHEY, CDR2 SVGAGI. Trimming took 5 bases from V and 0 from J, leaving 7 bases between them. This CDR3 spans 13 amino acids.

This clonotype has a handful of counts. The chain combines TRBV7-2 with TRBJ2-7; the D gene is possibly TRBD2 (6 bases). Per the germline V gene, CDR1 is SGHTA and CDR2 is FQGNSA. The CDR3 totals 15 residues. V shed 5 bases and J shed 6 bases, with 20 bases lying between them. DNA for the CDR3: TGTGCCAGCAGCCCCGGGACGTCGAGGGGAGGCGAGCAGTACTTC. This sequence encodes CASSPGTSRGGEQYF. Using reference TRBV7-2 and TRBJ2-7 for the parts outside the CDR3, the full variable domain is GAGVSQSPSNKVTEKGKDVELRCDPISGHTALYWYRQSLGQGLEFLIYFQGNSAPDKSGLPSDRFSAERTGGSVSTLTIQRTQQEDSAVYLCASSPGTSRGGEQYFGPGTRLTVT.

The rearrangement links TRBV11-2 to TRBJ2-5; D may be TRBD1 or TRBD2 (6 bases each). Looked up from germline, CDR1 is SGHAT and CDR2 is FQNNGV. The CDR3 has 16 amino acids. Trimming took off 3 bases at V and 3 bases at J, with 17 bases between the two ends. The CDR3 DNA reads as TGTGCCAGCAGCTTTGAAGGGGGGACCGTGGAAGAGACCCAGTACTTC. Its protein is CASSFEGGTVEETQYF.

This chain links TRBV5-1 with TRBJ2-1; the D is unclear. The germline V and J ends were trimmed by 0 bases and 4 bases, with 8 bases remaining between them. Germline CDR1 is SGHRS and CDR2 is YFSETQ. This CDR3 is built from 14 residues. The CDR3 here is CASSLDQSYNEQFF. The CDR3 DNA is TGCGCCAGCAGCTTGGACCAGTCTTACAATGAGCAGTTCTTC.

The table lists this clonotype with a few counts. This rearrangement joins TRBV7-9 to TRBJ2-7; TRBD1 is a possible D gene (6 bases). The CDR3 contains 15 residues. The V end lost 8 bases, the J end lost 7 bases, and 24 bases lay between the germline ends. Germline V lookup: CDR1 SEHNR, CDR2 FQNEAQ (reference sequence). This chain's CDR3 is CASSIGTLPKEEQYF. CDR3 DNA: TGTGCCAGCTCAATAGGGACACTACCCAAGGAGGAGCAGTACTTC.

V and J are TRBV7-2 and TRBJ2-2; TRBD1 or TRBD2 may be the D gene (6 bases each). CDR1 is SGHTA and CDR2 is FQGNSA in the germline V gene. This CDR3 region has 13 residues. Trimming removed 8 bases at V and 5 bases at J, with 12 bases between. The CDR3 loop reads CASGGLWTGELFF. CDR3 in DNA: TGTGCCAGCGGGGGGCTATGGACCGGGGAGCTGTTTTTT. Using reference TRBV7-2 and TRBJ2-2 for the parts outside the CDR3, the full variable domain is GAGVSQSPSNKVTEKGKDVELRCDPISGHTALYWYRQSLGQGLEFLIYFQGNSAPDKSGLPSDRFSAERTGGSVSTLTIQRTQQEDSAVYLCASGGLWTGELFFGEGSRLTVL.

The rearrangement joins TRBV7-3 to TRBJ2-1; D may be TRBD2 (5 bases). Trimming removed 0 bases from V and 8 bases from J, with 8 bases in between. The V gene's germline CDR1 is SGHTA and CDR2 FQGTGA. The CDR3 contains 13 residues. CDR3 loop: CASSLTVRDEQFF. CDR3 bases: TGTGCCAGCAGCTTAACCGTGCGGGATGAGCAGTTCTTC.

This clonotype was detected ten times or more. This chain connects TRBV29-1 to TRBJ2-7; unclear D gene. The CDR3 is made up of 12 amino acids. V was trimmed by 4 bases and J by 4 bases, leaving 11 bases between them. Looked up from germline, CDR1 is SQVTM and CDR2 is ANQGSEA. The CDR3 is CSVVDNTYEQYF. As DNA, the CDR3 is TGCAGCGTTGTAGACAACACTTACGAGCAGTACTTC.

This clonotype has more than one count but fewer than ten. The chain joins TRBV18 to TRBJ2-7; D not certain. From germline, CDR1 is KGHSH and CDR2 LQKENI. The CDR3 covers 15 residues. The germline V and J ends were trimmed by 6 bases and 3 bases, with 18 bases remaining between them. The CDR3 spells CASSPGAAGLYEQYF. CDR3 nucleotide sequence: TGTGCCAGCTCCCCCGGCGCCGCCGGCCTCTACGAGCAGTACTTC.

This clonotype has a handful of counts. This chain links TRBV29-1 with TRBJ1-1, with D maybe TRBD1 (5 bases). CDR3 length equals 14 residues. Germline V CDR1 and CDR2: SQVTM, ANQGSEA. V shed 6 bases and J shed 6 bases, with 20 bases lying between them. CDR3 sequence reads: CSVMGRGGDSEAFF. CDR3 nucleotides: TGCAGCGTGATGGGACGGGGAGGGGATTCTGAAGCTTTCTTT. Looking up the rest from reference TRBV29-1 and TRBJ1-1 gives the full variable domain: SAVISQKPSRDICQRGTSLTIQCQVDSQVTMMFWYRQQPGQSLTLIATANQGSEATYESGFVIDKFPISRPNLTFSTLTVSNMSPEDSSIYLCSVMGRGGDSEAFFGQGTRLTVV.

The chain has TRBV10-2 and TRBJ2-7; 9 nucleotides line up with TRBD2. The CDR3 spans 15 residues. Germline CDR1 reads WSHSY; CDR2 reads SAAADI. V shed 10 bases and J 7 bases; nucleotides not matched to a gene: 17. The DNA of the CDR3 is TGCGCCACCTGGACTTGGCGGGAGGGACTACCTGAGCAGTACTTC. This codes for CATWTWREGLPEQYF.